Below are 27 T cell receptor beta chains sequenced from a single sample in a study of shared clonotypes between healthy human individuals. The data were produced by immunoSEQ multiplex PCR, yet TCRdb's version contains in-frame clones alone and is incomplete. The table has about 960,000 clones, less than 85% seen once. The material sequenced was memory CD4+ T cells sorted from blood. Subset given: CD45RA-negative fraction. All receptors come from a man aged 18 to 30 in good health.

Concerning this clone: This sample also contains other DNA sequences that code for the same CDR3. CDR3 in amino acids: CAWTGQGYTEAFF. The CDR3 DNA is TGTGCCTGGACGGGACAGGGGTACACTGAAGCTTTCTTT. The gene calls are TRBV30 and TRBJ1-1, with 10 bases identical to TRBD1. J lost 3 bases, V lost 4 bases, and 2 bases had no gene match. The CDR3 totals 13 residues. The germline V gene encodes CDR1 GTSNPN and CDR2 SVGIG (reference sequence).

V is TRBV6-1 and J is TRBJ2-7, with TRBD2 matching over 7 bases. This CDR3 comprises 13 residues. The ends lost 8 bases at V and 6 bases at J; junction bases unmatched: 10. Per the germline V gene, CDR1 is MNHNS and CDR2 is SASEGT. The CDR3 reads CASGSFSGTEQYF. DNA for the CDR3: TGTGCCAGCGGGTCATTCAGCGGGACCGAGCAGTACTTC.

This clone has only one observation. Other DNA variants within this sample encode the same CDR3. The chain carries TRBV5-1 and TRBJ2-5; D not resolved. The CDR3 totals 14 residues. The germline gives CDR1 SGHRS, CDR2 YFSETQ. The V end was cut by 0 bases, the J end by 1 base, with 7 bases between. CDR3 loop: CASSLEGLQETQYF. The CDR3 DNA is TGCGCCAGCAGCTTGGAGGGTCTCCAAGAGACCCAGTACTTC. Filled out from reference TRBV5-1 and TRBJ2-5, the complete variable domain reads KAGVTQTPRYLIKTRGQQVTLSCSPISGHRSVSWYQQTPGQGLQFLFEYFSETQRNKGNFPGRFSGRQFSNSRSEMNVSTLELGDSALYLCASSLEGLQETQYFGPGTRLLVL.

The J gene is TRBJ2-7, the V gene TRBV7-9; D perhaps matches TRBD2 (6 bases). This CDR3 is built from 14 residues. The ends were cut back, 5 bases at V and 7 bases at J, with 18 bases in the middle. Germline CDR1 reads SEHNR; CDR2 reads FQNEAQ (reference sequence). The CDR3 sequence: CASSLEGGGVEQYF. The CDR3 bases are TGTGCCAGCAGCCTCGAGGGAGGCGGGGTTGAGCAGTACTTC.

This chain uses TRBV10-3 with TRBJ1-1; D gene unclear. CDR3 length equals 14 residues. Deletions cut 4 bases from V and 4 bases from J, with 13 bases between. Germline V CDR1 and CDR2: ENHRY, SYGVKD. The CDR3 here is CAISVQREGTEAFF. The CDR3 nucleotides are TGTGCCATCAGTGTTCAAAGGGAGGGCACTGAAGCTTTCTTT.

CDR3 sequence (DNA): TGCAGTGGAAGGACGGCCACTGAAGCTTTCTTT. This sequence encodes CSGRTATEAFF. The V and J genes are TRBV20-1 and TRBJ1-1; D is ambiguous. The CDR3 is 11 residues long. The V end was cut by 7 bases, the J end by 4 bases, with 10 bases between. Germline values: CDR1 DFQATT, CDR2 SNEGSKA (reference sequence).

The chain carries TRBV21-1 and TRBJ2-1; the tabulated D call, TRBD1, remains unverified against the DNA. TRBV21-1 is a documented pseudogene. The CDR3 length is 15 residues. CDR3 sequence: CASSPFGAAPNEQFF. The CDR3 nucleotides are TGTGCCAGCAGTCCTTTTGGGGCGGCACCCAATGAGCAGTTCTTC.

J is TRBJ1-4 and V is TRBV5-1, with a weak D call TRBD1 (6 bases). The ends were cut back, 2 bases at V and 2 bases at J, with 10 bases in the middle. The CDR3 length is 15 residues. The germline gives CDR1 SGHRS, CDR2 YFSETQ. The CDR3 bases are TGCGCCAGCAGCTTCGGGGGCACCACTAATGAAAAACTGTTTTTT. This codes for CASSFGGTTNEKLFF.

This chain joins TRBV28 and TRBJ1-1; 11 nucleotides line up with TRBD1. The CDR3 is 15 residues long. The germline gives CDR1 MDHEN, CDR2 SYDVKM. With 2 bases clipped from V and 4 bases from J, the junction kept 3 bases outside the gene matches. The CDR3 DNA is TGTGCCAGCAGTTTAGGAGGGACAGGGGGCACTGAAGCTTTCTTT. Its protein is CASSLGGTGGTEAFF.

The chain combines TRBV7-8 with TRBJ1-2; D is unresolved. Per germline, CDR1 SGHVS and CDR2 FQNEAQ. The CDR3 is 14 residues long. Trimming took 1 base from V and 7 from J, leaving 13 bases between them. CDR3 coding DNA: TGTGCCAGCAGCTTAGACGATCAGGCGGGTGGCTACACCTTC. Encoded protein: CASSLDDQAGGYTF. Complete variable domain (other parts from reference TRBV7-8 and TRBJ1-2): GAGVSQSPRYKVAKRGQDVALRCDPISGHVSLFWYQQALGQGPEFLTYFQNEAQLDKSGLPSDRFFAERPEGSVSTLKIQRTQQEDSAVYLCASSLDDQAGGYTFGSGTRLTVV.

The V and J genes are TRBV27 and TRBJ2-1; D possibly corresponds to TRBD1 (7 bases). The CDR3 loop spans 19 amino acids. Trimming removed 2 bases at V and 9 bases at J, with 29 bases between. Per the germline V gene, CDR1 is MNHEY and CDR2 is SMNVEV (reference sequence). Here the CDR3 DNA reads TGTGCCAGCAGTTTAGGGGTCGTGGGGGGCAGGGGGGCCCCAGGTGAGCAGTTCTTC. As protein: CASSLGVVGGRGAPGEQFF.

CDR3 DNA sequence: TGCAGCGCCGGATTAATCGTGGGGGAGCAGTACTTC. Translated, it gives CSAGLIVGEQYF. This chain connects TRBV29-1 to TRBJ2-7; D not certain. Germline CDR1 and CDR2: SQVTM and ANQGSEA. The V end lost 7 bases, the J end lost 7 bases, and 17 bases lay between the germline ends. The CDR3 has 12 residues.

The J gene is TRBJ2-5, the V gene TRBV18; the match to TRBD1 covers 8 bases. The germline V gene has CDR1 KGHSH and CDR2 LQKENI. This CDR3 region has 15 residues. The V and J ends lost 5 bases and 5 bases, in that order; junction bases with no gene match: 10. The CDR3 protein is CASSSGTGSWETQYF. DNA for the CDR3: TGTGCCAGCTCATCTGGGACAGGATCATGGGAGACCCAGTACTTC.

The chain recombines TRBV28 with TRBJ1-5; D is undetermined. Trimming took 5 bases from V and 11 from J, leaving 13 bases between them. The CDR3 length is 12 residues. Germline V gene sequence: CDR1 MDHEN, CDR2 SYDVKM. In DNA, the CDR3 is TGTGCCAGCAGTATCATAGGAGGGTCCCAGCATTTT. As protein: CASSIIGGSQHF.

V gene TRBV5-1 combines with J gene TRBJ1-5; D remains ambiguous. The germline CDR1 and CDR2 sequences are SGHRS and YFSETQ. The CDR3 runs to 18 residues. Trimming shortened V by 2 bases and J by 0 bases, and 18 bases separated the two germline ends. In DNA, the CDR3 is TGCGCCAGCAGCTTTGGAGTCGCCCAGGCCGATAGCAATCAGCCCCAGCATTTT. Protein: CASSFGVAQADSNQPQHF.

This clone appeared a few times. The genes are TRBV2 and TRBJ2-3; 12 bases line up with TRBD2. Germline CDR1 is SNHLY and CDR2 is FYNNEI. The CDR3 contains 16 residues. Trimming removed 4 bases from V and 2 bases from J; junction bases left unmatched: 4. The CDR3 DNA follows: TGTGCCAGCAGTGGGACTAGCGGGGTCCCCACAGATACGCAGTATTTT. Amino acids: CASSGTSGVPTDTQYF.

The chain couples TRBV9 to TRBJ1-1, with D maybe TRBD1 (6 bases). The CDR3 runs 15 residues. V was shortened by 3 bases and J by 6 bases, with 18 bases between the two germline ends. Germline CDR1 reads SGDLS; CDR2 reads YYNGEE. CDR3: CASSGDTGFGAEAFF. As DNA, the CDR3 is TGTGCCAGCAGCGGAGATACAGGGTTCGGCGCTGAAGCTTTCTTT.

The chain uses TRBV6-1 and TRBJ1-2; maybe TRBD1 (6 bases). The CDR3 consists of 15 residues. V lost 2 bases to trimming and J lost 4 bases, with 14 bases between them. Per the germline V gene, CDR1 is MNHNS and CDR2 is SASEGT. CDR3 region: CASSENPQGGYGYTF. CDR3 in DNA: TGTGCCAGCAGTGAAAATCCACAGGGTGGCTATGGCTACACCTTC.

The chain uses TRBV4-2 and TRBJ2-3, with TRBD2 matching over 13 bases. The CDR3 consists of 16 residues. Losses at the gene ends were 3 bases for V and 2 bases for J; bases not matched to a gene: 2. The germline V gene encodes CDR1 LGHNA and CDR2 YNFKEQ. Here the CDR3 DNA reads TGTGCCAGCAGCCAGGGACTAGCGGGGAACACAGATACGCAGTATTTT. It encodes CASSQGLAGNTDTQYF.

This rearrangement joins TRBV30 to TRBJ2-7, with 9 positions matching TRBD1. Germline V gene data show CDR1 as GTSNPN and CDR2 as SVGIG (reference sequence). V dropped 0 bases and J dropped 4; count of bases not matched to a gene: 4. CDR3 length: 14 residues. CDR3 region: CAWSVYRGRYEQYF. The CDR3 DNA reads as TGTGCCTGGAGTGTATACAGGGGGCGGTACGAGCAGTACTTC.

The chain links TRBV6-1 to TRBJ2-7; 7 positions match TRBD1. The germline gives CDR1 MNHNS, CDR2 SASEGT. The CDR3 length is 13 residues. The V and J ends lost 7 bases and 4 bases, in that order; junction bases with no gene match: 7. CDR3 bases: TGTGCCAGCACCAAGACAGGGCAGTACGAGCAGTACTTC. Translated: CASTKTGQYEQYF.

With regard to this clone: This likely reflects a read error, since a far larger clone is one base away. The chain links TRBV9 to TRBJ1-1, with a possible D match to TRBD1 (6 bases). The length of the CDR3 is 13 residues. Germline values: CDR1 SGDLS, CDR2 YYNGEE. Deletions cut 4 bases from V and 1 base from J, with 8 bases between. DNA for the CDR3: TGTGCCAGCAGCCAGGGACAGAACACTGAAGCTTTCTTT. This translates into CASSQGQNTEAFF.

The rearrangement joins TRBV28 to TRBJ1-1; D not resolved. This CDR3 region has 14 residues. Trimming left V 6 bases short and J 0 bases short, with 11 bases between. The V gene's germline CDR1 is MDHEN and CDR2 SYDVKM. DNA for the CDR3: TGTGCCAGCAGCCCTGGACGGATGAACACTGAAGCTTTCTTT. This gives the protein CASSPGRMNTEAFF.

The rearrangement links TRBV7-9 to TRBJ2-3, with 9 bases fitting TRBD2. Germline-derived CDR1 and CDR2 are SEHNR and FQNEAQ (reference sequence). With V trimmed by 4 bases and J by 7 bases, 6 bases remained unmatched. The CDR3 length is 14 residues. DNA of the CDR3: TGTGCCAGCAGCTATAGCGGGAGTAGTAATACGCAGTATTTT. This gives the protein CASSYSGSSNTQYF.

CDR3 residues: CASRLAGLYEQYF. CDR3 sequence (DNA): TGTGCCAGCAGACTGGCAGGTCTCTACGAGCAGTACTTC. The chain is built from TRBV6-1 and TRBJ2-7; D call uncertain. Germline values: CDR1 MNHNS, CDR2 SASEGT. Trimming pared 6 bases from V and 3 bases from J, leaving 12 bases between. The CDR3 contains 13 residues.

The chain couples TRBV7-9 to TRBJ2-3, with 10 bases lining up with TRBD2. V lost 5 bases to trimming and J lost 1 base; unmatched junction nucleotides: 3. The CDR3 sequence is 15 residues long. Germline CDR1 reads SEHNR; CDR2 reads FQNEAQ (reference sequence). CDR3 nucleotide sequence: TGTGCCAGCAGCCTGGGACTAGCGCGCACAGATACGCAGTATTTT. Translating it yields CASSLGLARTDTQYF.

In this sample, this clone turned up many times. The chain joins TRBV30 to TRBJ2-7; D uncertain. Germline V lookup: CDR1 GTSNPN, CDR2 SVGIG (reference sequence). This CDR3 region has 12 residues. V gave up 3 bases and J gave up 2 bases, with 8 bases separating them. This chain's CDR3 is CAWSDNAYEQYF. CDR3 DNA sequence: TGTGCCTGGAGCGATAATGCCTACGAGCAGTACTTC.